The 15 T cell receptor beta chains below all came from one sample that was sequenced in a study of control samples from healthy donors and cancer patients. TCRdb keeps only in-frame clones here, not all; method: immunoSEQ multiplex PCR. The sample contains over 150,000 clones, 96% of which appear only once. The sequencing input was blood. These receptors were taken from a woman under 40 in good health.

The rearrangement links TRBV6-5 to TRBJ1-3; 7 nucleotides line up with TRBD1. The germline V gene has CDR1 MNHEY and CDR2 SVGAGI. V trimming: 1 base; J trimming: 4 bases; junction bases outside the gene matches: 1. The CDR3 contains 14 residues. The CDR3 region has the DNA TGTGCCAGCAGTTACTTAGGGGGCGGAAACACCATATATTTT. Translation gives CASSYLGGGNTIYF.

The V gene is TRBV15, the J gene TRBJ1-5, with D uncertain. CDR1 and CDR2 (germline): LNHNV, YYDKDF (reference sequence). The CDR3 is made up of 18 amino acids. Trimming cost V 1 base and J 2 bases, with 18 bases left between them. The CDR3 DNA reads TGTGCCACCAGCAGAGGTTACACGGAAGGATTTCGCAATCAGCCCCAGCATTTT. Translated, it gives CATSRGYTEGFRNQPQHF. The variable domain in full, with the rest retrieved from reference TRBV15 and TRBJ1-5, is DAMVIQNPRYQVTQFGKPVTLSCSQTLNHNVMYWYQQKSSQAPKLLFHYYDKDFNNEADTPDNFQSRRPNTSFCFLDIRSPGLGDTAMYLCATSRGYTEGFRNQPQHFGDGTRLSIL.

The chain joins TRBV30 to TRBJ1-1; weak D call: TRBD1 (5 bases). Germline V gene lookup returns CDR1 GTSNPN and CDR2 SVGIG (reference sequence). The length of the CDR3 is 15 residues. V lost 3 bases to trimming and J lost 0 bases, with 14 bases between them. The CDR3: CAWSSWGGMNTEAFF. CDR3 nucleotide sequence: TGTGCCTGGAGCTCCTGGGGGGGGATGAACACTGAAGCTTTCTTT.

This clone has only one observation. The rearrangement uses TRBV6-5 and TRBJ1-2; D ambiguous. Germline lookup yields CDR1 MNHEY and CDR2 SVGAGI. Trimming took off 6 bases at V and 7 bases at J, with 12 bases between the two ends. CDR3 length: 12 amino acids. CDR3 loop: CASSSEGAGYTF. Written as DNA, the CDR3 is TGTGCCAGCAGCTCAGAGGGAGCTGGCTACACCTTC.

The chain has TRBV6-1 and TRBJ2-3; a weak D match, TRBD1 (6 bases). V lost 1 base, J lost 0 bases, and 11 bases lay in between. Germline CDR1 and CDR2: MNHNS and SASEGT. The CDR3 sequence is 16 residues long. The CDR3 is CASSEGQEPSTDTQYF. CDR3 sequence (DNA): TGTGCCAGCAGTGAAGGACAGGAGCCTAGCACAGATACGCAGTATTTT.

The J gene is TRBJ1-2, the V gene TRBV4-1; the D is unclear. CDR3 size: 15 residues. The germline V gene has CDR1 MGHRA and CDR2 YSYEKL. V was pared by 4 bases and J by 0 bases, with 12 bases between. The CDR3 DNA follows: TGCGCCAGCAGCCTCGAGACCCTCTCTAACTATGGCTACACCTTC. It translates to CASSLETLSNYGYTF.

The chain couples TRBV2 to TRBJ1-1; D perhaps matches TRBD1 (6 bases). CDR1 is SNHLY and CDR2 is FYNNEI in the germline V gene. This CDR3 comprises 15 residues. The V and J ends lost 5 bases and 2 bases respectively, with 15 bases between them. CDR3 residues: CASSRLGQRNTEAFF. The CDR3 nucleotides read TGTGCCAGCAGTCGTTTGGGACAACGAAACACTGAAGCTTTCTTT.

This clone was detected a few times. The chain is built from TRBV2 and TRBJ2-7; D gene uncertain. V shed 0 bases and J shed 4 bases, with 1 base lying between them. The CDR3 is 11 residues long. Germline V CDR1 and CDR2: SNHLY, FYNNEI. CDR3 bases: TGTGCCAGCAGTGAAGCGTACGAGCAGTACTTC. It specifies CASSEAYEQYF.

The chain uses TRBV27 and TRBJ1-2; 9 bases match TRBD1. CDR1 and CDR2 (germline): MNHEY, SMNVEV (reference sequence). J lost 4 bases, V lost 5 bases, and 8 bases had no gene match. The CDR3 spans 15 residues. The CDR3 reads CASSPGTGRSYGYTF. The CDR3 DNA is TGTGCCAGCAGTCCGGGGACAGGGCGCTCCTATGGCTACACCTTC.

This chain uses TRBV29-1 with TRBJ2-3; the D is unclear. The CDR3 is 15 residues long. Per the germline V gene, CDR1 is SQVTM and CDR2 is ANQGSEA. The germline V and J ends were trimmed by 5 bases and 0 bases, with 15 bases remaining between them. The CDR3 loop reads CSVLYLLSSTDTQYF. For the CDR3, the DNA is TGCAGCGTTCTCTATCTCCTATCTAGCACAGATACGCAGTATTTT.

The J gene is TRBJ1-5, the V gene TRBV3-1 (or the pseudogene TRBV3-2); D gene unclear. The germline V gene encodes CDR1 LGHDT and CDR2 YNNKEL (reference sequence). The CDR3 is made up of 13 amino acids. V was pared by 0 bases and J by 7 bases, with 7 bases between. The CDR3 nucleotides read TGTGCCAGCAGCCAAGATTGGAGGCAGCCCCAGCATTTT. Amino acids: CASSQDWRQPQHF.

The chain joins TRBV10-2 to TRBJ2-5; D is unresolved. The germline V gene encodes CDR1 WSHSY and CDR2 SAAADI. The CDR3 has 12 amino acids. Trimming removed 8 bases at V and 1 base at J, with 8 bases between. The CDR3 DNA reads as TGCGCCAGCGCTCAATCCCAAGAGACCCAGTACTTC. This translates into CASAQSQETQYF.

The chain employs TRBV30 and TRBJ2-3, with 7 bases aligning to TRBD2. Germline CDR1 and CDR2: GTSNPN and SVGIG (reference sequence). The CDR3 extends over 15 amino acids. The trim removed 3 bases at V and 4 bases at J, leaving 10 bases unmatched. Here the CDR3 reads CAWRSGEGRSDTQYF. DNA of the CDR3: TGTGCCTGGAGGTCGGGGGAGGGCCGGTCAGATACGCAGTATTTT.

This sequence joins TRBV24-1 and TRBJ1-5; no clear D. In germline, CDR1 is KGHDR, CDR2 SFDVKD. This CDR3 is built from 13 residues. Trimming removed 6 bases from V and 5 bases from J, with 10 bases in between. In DNA, the CDR3 is TGTGCCACCAGTTTAGGGTTGGATCAGCCCCAGCATTTT. Translated: CATSLGLDQPQHF.

This clone occurred once. J is TRBJ1-5 and V is TRBV6-5; no firm D call. Germline values: CDR1 MNHEY, CDR2 SVGAGI. Trimming removed 4 bases from V and 0 bases from J, with 7 bases in between. This CDR3 comprises 14 residues. The CDR3 sequence is CASSLDNSNQPQHF. In nucleotides, the CDR3 is TGTGCCAGCAGTTTAGACAATAGCAATCAGCCCCAGCATTTT.